This passage covers 24 T cell receptor beta chains from one sample sequenced in a study of identifying expanded T cells in peripheral blood. Sequenced by immunoSEQ multiplex PCR; TCRdb stores in-frame clones only, minus some. The sample holds 100,000 to 150,000 clones, approximately 84% seen once. Sequencing input: blood. Receptor source: a person aged 18 to 75 in good health.

This clone has a handful of counts. J is TRBJ1-1 and V is TRBV2; no clear D gene. CDR1 and CDR2 (germline): SNHLY, FYNNEI. The CDR3 spans 12 residues. V lost 3 bases, J lost 5 bases, and 7 bases lay in between. The CDR3 bases are TGTGCCAGCAGTGACCACTGGACTGAAGCTTTCTTT. Translating it yields CASSDHWTEAFF.

The chain employs TRBV2 and TRBJ2-4; the D gene could be TRBD1 or TRBD2 (6 bases each). The V end lost 7 bases, the J end lost 0 bases, and 19 bases lay between the germline ends. The germline V gene has CDR1 SNHLY and CDR2 FYNNEI. This CDR3 comprises 17 residues. CDR3 protein: CASTPRGVWVAKNIQYF. The CDR3 coding sequence is TGTGCCAGCACCCCAAGGGGGGTTTGGGTAGCCAAAAACATTCAGTACTTC.

V gene TRBV2 combines with J gene TRBJ2-1; tentative D call: TRBD2 (6 bases). This CDR3 comprises 13 residues. The ends were cut back, 6 bases at V and 12 bases at J, with 18 bases in the middle. From germline, CDR1 is SNHLY and CDR2 FYNNEI. CDR3 sequence reads: CASRAGPPGRQFF. Here the CDR3 DNA reads TGTGCCAGCAGGGCGGGGCCTCCGGGTCGGCAGTTCTTC.

This chain joins TRBV7-9 and TRBJ2-3; 8 bases match TRBD1. This CDR3 region has 15 residues. After removal of 5 bases from V and 1 base from J, the junction contained 5 bases not matched to a gene. Germline CDR1 and CDR2: SEHNR and FQNEAQ (reference sequence). CDR3 loop: CASSTGQGGTDTQYF. DNA for the CDR3: TGTGCCAGCAGCACAGGACAGGGTGGCACAGATACGCAGTATTTT. Combining the CDR3 with reference TRBV7-9 and TRBJ2-3 gives the whole variable domain DTGVSQNPRHKITKRGQNVTFRCDPISEHNRLYWYRQTLGQGPEFLTYFQNEAQLEKSRLLSDRFSAERPKGSFSTLEIQRTEQGDSAMYLCASSTGQGGTDTQYFGPGTRLTVL.

V is TRBV7-2 and J is TRBJ1-2, with D tentatively TRBD1 (5 bases). CDR3 size: 13 residues. The V gene lost 2 bases and the J gene lost 4 bases, with 8 bases spanning the gap. Germline values: CDR1 SGHTA, CDR2 FQGNSA. Here the CDR3 reads CASSLRGLYGYTF. The CDR3 coding sequence is TGTGCCAGCAGCTTAAGGGGTCTCTATGGCTACACCTTC.

The rearrangement uses TRBV7-2 and TRBJ2-2; 9 nucleotides agree with TRBD1. With 5 bases clipped from V and 6 bases from J, the junction kept 7 bases outside the gene matches. In germline, CDR1 is SGHTA, CDR2 FQGNSA. The CDR3 has 15 residues. The CDR3 loop is CASSTGGWGSGELFF. As DNA, the CDR3 is TGTGCCAGCAGCACAGGGGGCTGGGGATCCGGGGAGCTGTTTTTT.

The rearrangement joins TRBV30 to TRBJ1-1; no reliable D call. The CDR3 contains 14 residues. V was trimmed by 2 bases and J by 3 bases, leaving 13 bases between them. Germline V lookup: CDR1 GTSNPN, CDR2 SVGIG (reference sequence). CDR3 protein: CAWSRGPGDTEAFF. The CDR3 DNA reads TGTGCCTGGAGTCGAGGCCCAGGCGACACTGAAGCTTTCTTT.

The sample holds one count of this clone. J is TRBJ2-3 and V is TRBV7-3; D gene ambiguous. Per the germline V gene, CDR1 is SGHTA and CDR2 is FQGTGA. V was shortened by 4 bases and J by 0 bases, with 5 bases between the two germline ends. This CDR3 region has 13 residues. The CDR3 region has the DNA TGTGCCAGCAGCTCAGGCAGCACAGATACGCAGTATTTT. As protein: CASSSGSTDTQYF.

In its sample, this clone was seen a few times. The chain recombines TRBV18 with TRBJ2-4; a possible D gene is TRBD2 (5 bases). CDR1 and CDR2 from the germline V gene are KGHSH and LQKENI. The CDR3 consists of 14 residues. Trimming took 1 base from V and 7 from J, leaving 11 bases between them. CDR3 sequence reads: CASSPLAGANIQYF. For the CDR3, the DNA is TGTGCCAGCTCACCACTGGCGGGTGCGAACATTCAGTACTTC.

The rearrangement joins TRBV4-2 to TRBJ2-3, with 7 bases matching TRBD1. Germline CDR1 LGHNA, CDR2 YNFKEQ. The CDR3 totals 17 residues. V shed 5 bases and J 0 bases; nucleotides not matched to a gene: 11. CDR3 region: CASSRRTRGQSTDTQYF. The CDR3 nucleotides are TGTGCCAGCAGCAGAAGAACAAGGGGGCAGAGCACAGATACGCAGTATTTT.

This chain uses TRBV6-1 with TRBJ1-4, with 8 positions matching TRBD1. J gave up 7 bases and V 5 bases, and 9 bases lay outside the gene matches. The CDR3 runs to 15 residues. CDR1 MNHNS and CDR2 SASEGT come from the germline V gene. The CDR3 DNA reads as TGTGCCAGCAGTATCCGACAGGGGACGGGTGAAAAACTGTTTTTT. It codes for CASSIRQGTGEKLFF.

This clone was found a few times. This sequence joins TRBV30 and TRBJ1-5; D unclear. The CDR3 consists of 13 residues. Germline CDR1 and CDR2: GTSNPN and SVGIG (reference sequence). The ends were cut back, 2 bases at V and 4 bases at J, with 9 bases in the middle. The CDR3 sequence is CAWSTLINQPQHF. DNA of the CDR3: TGTGCCTGGAGTACCCTGATAAATCAGCCCCAGCATTTT.

This clone was counted a single time. The rearrangement uses TRBV25-1 and TRBJ2-3; 10 bases line up with TRBD1. Per germline, CDR1 MGHDK and CDR2 SYGVNS. The CDR3 consists of 15 residues. The J segment lost 4 bases and the V segment lost 4 bases, leaving 5 bases of the junction unmatched. The CDR3 DNA sequence: TGTGCCAGCAGTGCCGACAGGGGGCGGGCAGATACGCAGTATTTT. Amino acid sequence: CASSADRGRADTQYF.

J is TRBJ1-1 and V is TRBV2; no reliable D call. The CDR3 consists of 11 residues. Trimming removed 8 bases at V and 3 bases at J, with 7 bases between. Germline values: CDR1 SNHLY, CDR2 FYNNEI. In DNA, the CDR3 is TGTGCCAGCCCTCGAGACACTGAAGCTTTCTTT. This codes for CASPRDTEAFF.

The chain combines TRBV6-5 with TRBJ1-2, with 7 bases aligning to TRBD1. Unmatched junction bases numbered 11, after V lost 6 bases and J lost 4 bases. The CDR3 runs to 15 residues. In germline, CDR1 is MNHEY, CDR2 SVGAGI. CDR3 residues: CASRYRDSSLYGYTF. CDR3 nucleotides: TGTGCCAGCAGATACCGGGACAGTTCACTCTATGGCTACACCTTC.

The chain combines TRBV7-2 with TRBJ2-1; TRBD1 or TRBD2 may be the D gene (5 bases each). The CDR3 runs 17 residues. Germline CDR1 and CDR2: SGHTA and FQGNSA. V was shortened by 0 bases and J by 0 bases, with 12 bases between the two germline ends. The CDR3 spells CASSLALGPDSYNEQFF. Here the CDR3 DNA reads TGTGCCAGCAGCTTAGCGTTGGGACCCGACTCCTACAATGAGCAGTTCTTC. Complete variable domain (other parts from reference TRBV7-2 and TRBJ2-1): GAGVSQSPSNKVTEKGKDVELRCDPISGHTALYWYRQSLGQGLEFLIYFQGNSAPDKSGLPSDRFSAERTGGSVSTLTIQRTQQEDSAVYLCASSLALGPDSYNEQFFGPGTRLTVL.

The rearrangement uses TRBV6-4 and TRBJ2-1; D is undetermined. Per the germline V gene, CDR1 is MRHNA and CDR2 is SNTAGT. The germline V and J ends were trimmed by 2 bases and 7 bases, with 3 bases remaining between them. CDR3 length: 11 residues. The CDR3 protein is CASSDENEQFF. CDR3 bases: TGTGCCAGCAGTGACGAGAATGAGCAGTTCTTC.

The genes are TRBV5-1 and TRBJ1-1; unclear D gene. Trimming shortened V by 5 bases and J by 1 base, and 9 bases separated the two germline ends. The CDR3 has 13 residues. CDR1 and CDR2 from the germline V gene are SGHRS and YFSETQ. CDR3 amino acids: CASSSLPNTEAFF. In DNA form, the CDR3 reads TGCGCCAGCAGTTCACTCCCGAACACTGAAGCTTTCTTT.

This clone came up once. The chain couples TRBV15 to TRBJ2-7; D is unresolved. The V end was cut by 3 bases, the J end by 0 bases, with 9 bases between. This CDR3 has 14 residues. The germline gives CDR1 LNHNV, CDR2 YYDKDF (reference sequence). The CDR3 region is CATSSGFSSYEQYF. As DNA, the CDR3 is TGTGCCACCAGCAGCGGATTCAGCTCCTACGAGCAGTACTTC.

The chain carries TRBV5-1 and TRBJ1-5, with TRBD1 identical over 9 bases. The CDR3 has 15 residues. Germline V gene sequence: CDR1 SGHRS, CDR2 YFSETQ. Trimming removed 4 bases from V and 8 bases from J; junction bases left unmatched: 10. CDR3 residues: CASSTSGTGNEPQHF. The CDR3 region has the DNA TGCGCCAGCAGCACCTCCGGGACAGGGAATGAGCCCCAGCATTTT. Using reference TRBV5-1 and TRBJ1-5 for the parts outside the CDR3, the full variable domain is KAGVTQTPRYLIKTRGQQVTLSCSPISGHRSVSWYQQTPGQGLQFLFEYFSETQRNKGNFPGRFSGRQFSNSRSEMNVSTLELGDSALYLCASSTSGTGNEPQHFGDGTRLSIL.

The rearrangement joins TRBV5-1 to TRBJ2-2, with TRBD2 as a possible D gene (6 bases). V lost 1 base and J lost 2, with 12 bases in between. This CDR3 comprises 16 residues. Germline V CDR1 and CDR2: SGHRS, YFSETQ. The CDR3 reads CASSLTGGTNTGELFF. CDR3 nucleotides: TGCGCCAGCAGCTTGACTGGAGGGACTAACACCGGGGAGCTGTTTTTT.

The chain links TRBV5-5 to TRBJ1-2, with TRBD1 identical over 8 bases. This CDR3 has 15 residues. Germline V gives CDR1 SGHKS, CDR2 YYEKEE (reference sequence). The trim removed 4 bases at V and 8 bases at J, leaving 13 bases unmatched. The CDR3 sequence: CASSRETGVVGGYTF. The CDR3 DNA is TGTGCCAGCAGCAGAGAGACAGGGGTCGTCGGCGGCTACACCTTC. Full variable domain (outside the CDR3, taken from reference TRBV5-5 and TRBJ1-2): DAGVTQSPTHLIKTRGQQVTLRCSPISGHKSVSWYQQVLGQGPQFIFQYYEKEERGRGNFPDRFSARQFPNYSSELNVNALLLGDSALYLCASSRETGVVGGYTFGSGTRLTVV.

The chain has TRBV7-8 and TRBJ1-2; tentative D call: TRBD1 (5 bases). Germline-derived CDR1 and CDR2 are SGHVS and FQNEAQ. The CDR3 is 15 amino acids. V lost 4 bases, J lost 2 bases, and 14 bases lay in between. The CDR3 bases are TGTGCCAGCAGCTCGGGACCCCAGGGAAACTATGGCTACACCTTC. Its translation is CASSSGPQGNYGYTF.

The gene calls are TRBV6-5 and TRBJ1-1; a weak D match, TRBD1 (6 bases). Deletions cut 4 bases from V and 4 bases from J, with 13 bases between. The CDR3 runs 14 residues. Germline V gene data show CDR1 as MNHEY and CDR2 as SVGAGI. The CDR3 reads CASSFRGRGTEAFF. CDR3 bases: TGTGCCAGCAGTTTCAGGGGAAGAGGCACTGAAGCTTTCTTT.